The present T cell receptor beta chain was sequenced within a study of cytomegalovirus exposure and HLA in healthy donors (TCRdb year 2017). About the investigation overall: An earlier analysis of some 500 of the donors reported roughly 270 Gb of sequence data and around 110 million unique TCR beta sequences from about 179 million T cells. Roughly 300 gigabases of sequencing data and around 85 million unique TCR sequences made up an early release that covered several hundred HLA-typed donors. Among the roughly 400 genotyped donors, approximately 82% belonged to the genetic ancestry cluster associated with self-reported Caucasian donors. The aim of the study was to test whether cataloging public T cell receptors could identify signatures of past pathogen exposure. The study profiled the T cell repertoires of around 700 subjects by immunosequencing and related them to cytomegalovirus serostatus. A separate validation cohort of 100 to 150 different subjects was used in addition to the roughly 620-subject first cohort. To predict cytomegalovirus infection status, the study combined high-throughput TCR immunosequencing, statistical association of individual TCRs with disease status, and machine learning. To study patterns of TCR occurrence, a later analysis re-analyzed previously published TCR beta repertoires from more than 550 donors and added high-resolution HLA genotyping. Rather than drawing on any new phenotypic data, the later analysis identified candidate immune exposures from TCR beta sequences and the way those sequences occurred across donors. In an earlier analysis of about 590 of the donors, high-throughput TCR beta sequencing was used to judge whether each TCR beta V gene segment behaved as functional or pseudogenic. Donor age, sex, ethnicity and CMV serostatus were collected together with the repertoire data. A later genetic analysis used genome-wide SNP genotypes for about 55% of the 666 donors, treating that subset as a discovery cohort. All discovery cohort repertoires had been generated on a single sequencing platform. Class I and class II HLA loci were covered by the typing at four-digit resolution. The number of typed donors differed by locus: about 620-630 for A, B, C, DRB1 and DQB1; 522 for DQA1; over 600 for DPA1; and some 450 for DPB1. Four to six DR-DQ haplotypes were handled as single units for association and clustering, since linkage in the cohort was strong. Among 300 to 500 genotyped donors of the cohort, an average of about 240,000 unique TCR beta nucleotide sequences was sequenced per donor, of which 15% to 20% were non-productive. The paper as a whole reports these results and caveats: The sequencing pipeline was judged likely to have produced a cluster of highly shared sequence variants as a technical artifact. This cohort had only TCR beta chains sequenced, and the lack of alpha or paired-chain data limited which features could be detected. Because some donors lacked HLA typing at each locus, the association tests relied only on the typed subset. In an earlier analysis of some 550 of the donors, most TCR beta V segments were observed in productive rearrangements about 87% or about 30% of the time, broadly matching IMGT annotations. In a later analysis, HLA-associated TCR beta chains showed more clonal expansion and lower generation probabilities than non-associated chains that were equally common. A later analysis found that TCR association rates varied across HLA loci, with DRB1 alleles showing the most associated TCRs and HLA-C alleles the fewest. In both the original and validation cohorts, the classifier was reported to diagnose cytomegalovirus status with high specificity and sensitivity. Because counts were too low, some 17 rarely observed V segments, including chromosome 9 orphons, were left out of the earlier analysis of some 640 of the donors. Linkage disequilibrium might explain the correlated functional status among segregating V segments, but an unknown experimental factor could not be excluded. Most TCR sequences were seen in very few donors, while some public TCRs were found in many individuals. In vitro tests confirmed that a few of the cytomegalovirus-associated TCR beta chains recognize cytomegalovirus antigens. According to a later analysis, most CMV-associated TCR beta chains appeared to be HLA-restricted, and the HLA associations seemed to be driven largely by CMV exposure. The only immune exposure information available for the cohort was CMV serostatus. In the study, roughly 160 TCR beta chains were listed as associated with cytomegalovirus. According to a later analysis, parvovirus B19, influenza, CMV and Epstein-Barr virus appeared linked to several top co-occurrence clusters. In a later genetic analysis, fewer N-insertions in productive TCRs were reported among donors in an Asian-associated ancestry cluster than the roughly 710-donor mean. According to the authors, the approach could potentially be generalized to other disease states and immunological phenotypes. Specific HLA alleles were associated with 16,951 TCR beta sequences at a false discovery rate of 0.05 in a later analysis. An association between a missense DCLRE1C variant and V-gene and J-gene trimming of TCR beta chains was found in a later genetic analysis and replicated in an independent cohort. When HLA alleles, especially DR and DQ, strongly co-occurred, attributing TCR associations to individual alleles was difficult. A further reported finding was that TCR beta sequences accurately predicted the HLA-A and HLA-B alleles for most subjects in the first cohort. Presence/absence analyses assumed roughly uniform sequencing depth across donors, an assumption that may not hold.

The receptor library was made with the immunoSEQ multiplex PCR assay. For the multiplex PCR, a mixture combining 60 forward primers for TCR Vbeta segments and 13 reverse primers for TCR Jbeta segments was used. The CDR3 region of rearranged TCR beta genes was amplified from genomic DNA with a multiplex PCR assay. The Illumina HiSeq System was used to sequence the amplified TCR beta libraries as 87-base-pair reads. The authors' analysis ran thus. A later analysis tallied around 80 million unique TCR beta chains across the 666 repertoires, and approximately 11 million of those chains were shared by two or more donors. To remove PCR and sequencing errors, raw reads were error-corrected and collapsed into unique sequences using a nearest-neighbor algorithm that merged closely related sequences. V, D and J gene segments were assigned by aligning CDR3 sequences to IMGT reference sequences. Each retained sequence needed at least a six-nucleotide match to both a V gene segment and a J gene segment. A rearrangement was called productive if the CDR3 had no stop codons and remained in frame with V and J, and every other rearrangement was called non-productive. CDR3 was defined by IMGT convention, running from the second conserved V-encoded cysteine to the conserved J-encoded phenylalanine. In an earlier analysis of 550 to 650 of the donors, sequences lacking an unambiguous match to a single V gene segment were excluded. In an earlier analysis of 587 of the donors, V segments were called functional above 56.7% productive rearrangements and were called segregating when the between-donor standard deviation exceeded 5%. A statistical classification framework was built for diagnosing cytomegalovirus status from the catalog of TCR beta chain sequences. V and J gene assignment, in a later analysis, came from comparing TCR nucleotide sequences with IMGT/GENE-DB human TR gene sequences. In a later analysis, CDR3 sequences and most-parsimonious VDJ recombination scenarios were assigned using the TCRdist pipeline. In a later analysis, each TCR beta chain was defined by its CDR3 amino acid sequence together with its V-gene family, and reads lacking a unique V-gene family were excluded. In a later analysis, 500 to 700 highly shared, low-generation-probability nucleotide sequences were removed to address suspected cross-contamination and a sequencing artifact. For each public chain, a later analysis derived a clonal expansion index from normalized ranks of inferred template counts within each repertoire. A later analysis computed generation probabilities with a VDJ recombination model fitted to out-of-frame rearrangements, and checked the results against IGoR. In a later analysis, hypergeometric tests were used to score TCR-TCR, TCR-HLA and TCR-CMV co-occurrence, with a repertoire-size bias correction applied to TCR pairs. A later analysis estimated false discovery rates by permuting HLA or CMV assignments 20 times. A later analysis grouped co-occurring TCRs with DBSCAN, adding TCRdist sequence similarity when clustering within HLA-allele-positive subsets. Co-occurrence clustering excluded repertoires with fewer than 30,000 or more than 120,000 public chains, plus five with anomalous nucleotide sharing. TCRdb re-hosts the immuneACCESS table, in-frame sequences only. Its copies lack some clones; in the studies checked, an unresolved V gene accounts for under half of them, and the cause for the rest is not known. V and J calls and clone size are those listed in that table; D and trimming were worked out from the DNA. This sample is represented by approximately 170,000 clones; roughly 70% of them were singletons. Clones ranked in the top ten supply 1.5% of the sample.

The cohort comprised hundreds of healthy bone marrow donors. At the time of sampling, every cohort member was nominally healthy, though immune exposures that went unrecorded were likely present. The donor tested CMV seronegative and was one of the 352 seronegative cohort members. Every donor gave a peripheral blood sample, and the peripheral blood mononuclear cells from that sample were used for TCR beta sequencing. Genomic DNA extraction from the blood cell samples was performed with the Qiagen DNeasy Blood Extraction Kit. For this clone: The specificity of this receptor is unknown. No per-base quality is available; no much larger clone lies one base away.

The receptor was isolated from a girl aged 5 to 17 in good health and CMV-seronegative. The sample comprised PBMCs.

CDR3 sequence: CASSLDRVGEQYF. Read as DNA, the sequence is TGCGCCAGCAGTTTAGACAGGGTGGGCGAGCAGTACTTC. The sequence links TRBV5-1 to TRBJ2-7, with 7 middle bases fitting TRBD1. From the cysteine up to the phenylalanine, the CDR3 has a length of 13 residues. The CDR3 DNA has 39 bases and is translated from base 1. From the germline V gene, CDR1 is SGHRS and CDR2 is YFSETQ. The germline V end is reduced by 5 bases and the J end by 6 bases; junction bases left unmatched: 8.